The entry below describes one TCR beta chain. Its antigen remains unidentified. Per-base qualities were not stored, and no clone one base away is much larger. TCR CDR3 regions were amplified from genomic DNA by multiplex PCR using the deep immunoSEQ assay. Extracted genomic DNA from each cell subset was distributed evenly across all wells of several immunoSEQ 96-well plates, and each plate was treated as a replicate. Each replicate PCR for sorted subsets received about 220 ng genomic DNA, equal to about 30,000 T cell genomes. The purified libraries were quantified using a Qubit 3.0 fluorometer, sized with a Bioanalyzer 2100, and then quantified again using the KAPA Library Quantification kit. Every immunoSEQ 96-well plate was sequenced on a separate single-read 150-cycle Illumina NextSeq 550 flow cell. The source study handled its data this way. Because the immunoSEQ output held only junctional sequences and lacked quality scores, the filtering could not match the filtering applied to full-length reads. Sequences were annotated with PyIR, a Python wrapper for IgBLAST v1.9, and V/J genes and CDR3 were assigned using IMGT germline references. Reads were removed for weak V/J assignments (E-value above 1e-6), missing CDR3, stop codons, out-of-frame junctions, or ambiguous translated residues. V3J clonotypes were defined as sequences sharing an identical inferred V gene, J gene, and CDR3 amino acid sequence. Percentage overlap between repertoires was computed as shared unique clonotypes divided by the size of the smaller repertoire. Three approaches were used to assess repertoire richness: RTK rarefaction, the Chao1 estimator, and Recon v2.1 estimates of unobserved clonotypes. Generation probabilities were computed with OLGA for all TCRbeta clonotypes obtained by the gDNA method from several donors. TCRdb mirrors the immuneACCESS table, restricted to in-frame sequences. Some clones are absent from its copies; in checked studies, under half trace to an unresolved V gene, and the reason for the others is unknown. The V and J calls and clone size are taken from that table; D and trimming were inferred from the DNA. The sample profile shows about 680,000 clones; roughly 73% of them were found once. Under 2% of the sample comes from the top ten.

The germline V gene (reference sequence) yields GTSNPN for CDR1 and SVGIG for CDR2. At the junction V is shortened by 0 bases and J by 0 bases; bases outside the gene matches: 4. The CDR3, cysteine through phenylalanine, is 17 amino acids long. The kept DNA is CDR3 alone, 51 bases in frame from the first base. The data stem from a study of shared clonotypes between healthy human individuals (dated by TCRdb to 2020 to 2021). Background for the entire study: The cohort comprised two women and three men aged 18 to 49 years. For each donor, CD4 naive and CD4 memory were each run on three plates, CD8 naive on two plates, and CD8 memory on one plate. The study deeply sequenced blood TCR repertoires of about 5 healthy adults to estimate repertoire size and the extent of clonotype sharing between individuals. Different laboratories and diverse techniques were used to prepare libraries and sequence TCR repertoires, to increase sequencing depth and limit assay-specific biases. Each donor's leukapheresis produced roughly between roughly 0.9 and 8.9 billion PBMCs. What the authors observed across the whole study: The genetic and exposure-history diversity represented was limited by the small number of donors. Estimated clonotype richness was generally larger for naive than for memory subsets. Only blood was sampled, and tissue TCR repertoires likely differ from those in blood. Higher generation probabilities were observed for clonotypes shared by all four sorted-subset donors than for non-shared clonotypes. Rarefaction of sorted-subset datasets indicated incomplete sequencing despite the large sequencing depth. Based on pairwise subsampling, the degree of clonotype sharing among donors was expected to be affected by sequencing depth. Around 5% of naive CD4, 3% to 3.5% of naive CD8, about 2.5% of memory CD4, and less than 0.45% of memory CD8 clonotypes were shared across several donors.

The donors were healthy, HIV-negative adults who had no recently reported acute infections or vaccinations. Every donor was a Caucasian adult residing in Nashville, Tennessee, USA. CD4+ T cells were enriched by magnetic negative selection, after which naive cells were positively selected on CD45RA and the negative fraction was taken as the memory subset. After blood collection by leukapheresis, PBMCs were isolated using Ficoll-Histopaque density gradient centrifugation and then cryopreserved in the vapor phase of liquid nitrogen. Purity and quantity of every magnetically sorted T cell population were checked by analytical flow cytometry. Each sorted fraction had its genomic DNA isolated and then quantified by UV absorbance on a Nanodrop 2000c.

The origin of this receptor is a woman aged 30 to 39 in good health. The rearrangement combines TRBV30 with TRBJ2-4, with 11 bases in between that match TRBD2. Sequencing was performed on memory CD4+ T cells sorted from blood. Per the publication, the cell subset or site label means: CD45RA-negative fraction. The DNA sequence reads TGTGCCTGGAGTGTAAAGACTAGCGGGGTAGCCAAAAACATTCAGTACTTC. Its translation reads: CAWSVKTSGVAKNIQYF.